Below, 14 T cell receptor beta chains from the same sample are listed, as sequenced in a study of T cell repertoires in cytomegalovirus infection. No antigen has been assigned to these receptors. Via MiXCR, TCRdb re-called the reads, giving one row per CDR3 protein. The sample holds roughly 920,000 distinct CDR3 sequences; roughly 30% are singletons and the top ten take about an eighth. The specimen comprised cultured CD8+ T cells from PBMCs, sampled from culture after CMV antigen stimulation. Receptors were obtained from a human donor in good health (CMV status not recorded). Some clones in this sample may be carry-over from other donors' samples.

The gene calls are TRBV27 and TRBJ1-2; no clear D gene. CDR3 length: 15 residues. The V gene's germline CDR1 is MNHEY and CDR2 SMNVEV (reference sequence). Trimming removed 1 base at V and 10 bases at J, with 19 bases between. The DNA for the CDR3 is TGTGCCAGCAGTTTATATCCCGACGAGGGTCTAGACTACACCTTC. This sequence encodes CASSLYPDEGLDYTF.

The chain employs TRBV27 and TRBJ2-7; D perhaps matches TRBD2 (6 bases). The CDR3 consists of 15 residues. Germline values: CDR1 MNHEY, CDR2 SMNVEV (reference sequence). Trimming took 6 bases from V and 2 from J, leaving 17 bases between them. The CDR3 coding sequence is TGTGCCAGCAGCCCGGAGGGACGGATACCCTACGAGCAGTACGTC. It translates to CASSPEGRIPYEQYV.

The chain links TRBV7-8 to TRBJ2-3; TRBD1 matches at 9 bases. V lost 2 bases to trimming and J lost 2 bases; unmatched junction nucleotides: 5. There are 16 residues in the CDR3. CDR1 and CDR2 (germline): SGHVS, FQNEAQ. The CDR3 DNA reads TGTGCCAGCAGCTTAAGGACAGGGGCTATCACAGATACGCAGTATTTT. This codes for CASSLRTGAITDTQYF.

There are a few counts of this clonotype. J is TRBJ2-1 and V is TRBV24-1; TRBD2 agrees at 8 bases. V dropped 6 bases and J dropped 2; count of bases not matched to a gene: 5. There are 15 residues in the CDR3. Germline V lookup: CDR1 KGHDR, CDR2 SFDVKD. The CDR3 DNA is TGTGCCACCAGTAAACGGGGGGGGGCCTACAATGAGCAGTTCTTC. Protein sequence: CATSKRGGAYNEQFF.

This sequence joins TRBV19 and TRBJ2-3, with D unclear. The CDR3 covers 14 residues. V was cut by 3 bases and J by 3 bases, with 10 bases left in between. Looked up from germline, CDR1 is LNHDA and CDR2 is SQIVND (reference sequence). The CDR3 bases are TGTGCCAGTAGTATGGGTATCGGGACAGATACGCAGTATTTT. As protein: CASSMGIGTDTQYF.

V usage is TRBV7-9 and J usage is TRBJ2-5, with D possibly being TRBD2 (5 bases). The CDR3 totals 14 residues. Germline V gene data show CDR1 as SEHNR and CDR2 as FQNEAQ (reference sequence). The ends were cut back, 6 bases at V and 4 bases at J, with 15 bases in the middle. The CDR3 DNA is TGTGCCAGCAGTACAAGGGAGTCGGGAGAGACCCAGTACTTC. Amino acids: CASSTRESGETQYF.

This clonotype was counted a single time. The rearrangement joins TRBV4-3 to TRBJ1-1, with D perhaps matching TRBD1 (5 bases). Between the trimmed V and J ends, which lost 3 bases and 4 bases, there was a span of 15 bases. This CDR3 spans 15 amino acids. Germline-derived CDR1 and CDR2 are LGHNA and YSLEER. The CDR3 DNA follows: TGCGCCAGCAGCCAGACGTCCAGGGTCGGCACTGAAGCTTTCTTT. Protein sequence: CASSQTSRVGTEAFF.

The chain couples TRBV12-3 or TRBV12-4 to TRBJ2-6, with D possibly being TRBD2 (6 bases). V was clipped by 3 bases and J by 0 bases, with 15 bases between them. CDR3 length: 18 residues. The DNA of the CDR3 is TGTGCCAGCAGTTTTTCGGGGGACCTAAGCTCTGGGGCCAACGTCCTGACTTTC. It codes for CASSFSGDLSSGANVLTF.

This clonotype was observed a few times. J is TRBJ2-4 and V is TRBV19; D is undetermined. The germline gives CDR1 LNHDA, CDR2 SQIVND (reference sequence). The CDR3 runs to 17 residues. Trimming left V 3 bases short and J 1 base short, with 16 bases between. The CDR3 DNA reads as TGTGCCAGTAGTATCACCCCGGGTCCTACGGCCAAAAACATTCAGTACTTC. Residues: CASSITPGPTAKNIQYF.

This clonotype was counted only a few times. V gene TRBV7-2 combines with J gene TRBJ2-7; D not resolved. Trimming took 1 base from V and 4 from J, leaving 8 bases between them. Per the germline V gene, CDR1 is SGHTA and CDR2 is FQGNSA. This CDR3 contains 13 residues. Here the CDR3 DNA reads TGTGCCAGCAGCTTAGATACCGCTTACGAGCAGTACTTC. It encodes CASSLDTAYEQYF.

This clonotype was picked up a small number of times. V gene TRBV7-8 combines with J gene TRBJ1-2; TRBD1 matches at 7 bases. CDR3 length: 16 amino acids. Losses at the gene ends were 5 bases for V and 2 bases for J; bases not matched to a gene: 11. The germline gives CDR1 SGHVS, CDR2 FQNEAQ. In DNA, the CDR3 is TGTGCCAGCAGCCCGACCAGGACAGGAGGCAACTATGGCTACACCTTC. This encodes CASSPTRTGGNYGYTF.

This clonotype was found many times. The chain couples TRBV7-6 to TRBJ2-1, with D possibly being TRBD2 (6 bases). This CDR3 is built from 15 residues. Trimming shortened V by 5 bases and J by 7 bases, and 18 bases separated the two germline ends. Looked up from germline, CDR1 is SGHVS and CDR2 is FNYEAQ. In DNA, the CDR3 is TGTGCCAGCAGCCATAGCGGTAACCTGAGAAATGAGCAGTTCTTC. This translates into CASSHSGNLRNEQFF.

As to this clonotype: Possible read error: a much larger clone is one base away. This chain connects TRBV7-2 to TRBJ2-3; no clear D gene. The V and J ends lost 3 bases and 5 bases respectively, with 15 bases between them. The CDR3 totals 15 residues. The germline V gene encodes CDR1 SGHTA and CDR2 FQGNSA. CDR3: CASSFSLLEVDTQYF. For the CDR3, the DNA is TGTGCCAGCAGCTTTTCCCTGCTAGAGGTAGATACGCAGTATTTT.

The chain recombines TRBV5-1 with TRBJ2-7; no definite D call. Germline assignment: CDR1 SGHRS and CDR2 YFSETQ. Trimming left V 0 bases short and J 4 bases short, with 8 bases between. This CDR3 is built from 13 residues. DNA of the CDR3: TGCGCCAGCAGCTTGGAGGCCGTTTACGAGCAGTACTTC. Protein: CASSLEAVYEQYF.